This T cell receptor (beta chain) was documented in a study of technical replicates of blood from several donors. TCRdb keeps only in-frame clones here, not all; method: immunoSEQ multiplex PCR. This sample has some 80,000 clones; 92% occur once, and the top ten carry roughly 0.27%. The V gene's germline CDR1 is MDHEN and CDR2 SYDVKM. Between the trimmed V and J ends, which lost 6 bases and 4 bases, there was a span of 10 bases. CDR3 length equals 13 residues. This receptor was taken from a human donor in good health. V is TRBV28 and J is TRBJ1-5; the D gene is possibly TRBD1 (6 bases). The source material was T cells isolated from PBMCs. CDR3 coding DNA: TGTGCCAGCAGGTTACAGGGAAATCAGCCCCAGCATTTT. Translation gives CASRLQGNQPQHF.